This TCR beta chain was found in a study of beta chain features in type 1 diabetes. Background on the study: Similarity in age, gender and cell yields was seen between patients and healthy donors.

Sorted populations were all over 95% pure. Isolated RNA was reverse transcribed in full, so expressed TCRB transcripts were sequenced. Generated by immunoSEQ multiplex PCR, the TCRdb table keeps only in-frame clones and is missing some. The sample carries approximately 600,000 clones, roughly an eighth recorded once. Study-wide results and limits: Within each of all four CD4+ subsets, Type 1 diabetes patients had TCRB CDR3s that were moderately but significantly shorter. Researchers cautioned that cDNA sequencing could over-represent cells with high TCR expression. Naive, central memory and regulatory TCRB repertoires appeared more similar among patients than healthy donors.

This clone was seen only once. Its antigen is currently unknown. The source of this sequence is a man younger than 40 with type 1 diabetes. Sequencing was carried out using naive CD4+ T cells from blood.

This CDR3 is CASSLIEKETQYF. DNA for the CDR3: TGTGCCAGCAGCTTAATTGAGAAAGAGACCCAGTACTTC. V is TRBV11-3 and J is TRBJ2-5; no reliable D call. Germline V CDR1 and CDR2: SGHNT, YENEEA. Trimming left V 2 bases short and J 3 bases short, with 7 bases between. The CDR3 consists of 13 residues.